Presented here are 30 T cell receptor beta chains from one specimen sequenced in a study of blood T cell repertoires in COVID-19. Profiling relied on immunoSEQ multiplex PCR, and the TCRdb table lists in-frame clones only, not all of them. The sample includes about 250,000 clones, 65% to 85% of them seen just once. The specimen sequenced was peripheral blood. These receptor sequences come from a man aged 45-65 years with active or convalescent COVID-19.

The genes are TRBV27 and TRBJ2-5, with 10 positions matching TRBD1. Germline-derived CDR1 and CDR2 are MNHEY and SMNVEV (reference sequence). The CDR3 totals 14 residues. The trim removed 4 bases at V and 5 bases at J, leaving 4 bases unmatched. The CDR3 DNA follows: TGTGCCAGCAGTTCGACAGGGGGCTGGGAGACCCAGTACTTC. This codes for CASSSTGGWETQYF.

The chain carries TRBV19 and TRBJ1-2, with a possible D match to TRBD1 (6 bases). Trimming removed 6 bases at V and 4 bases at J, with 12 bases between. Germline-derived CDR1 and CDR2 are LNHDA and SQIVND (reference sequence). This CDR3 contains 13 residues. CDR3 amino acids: CASSPNRVYGYTF. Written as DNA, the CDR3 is TGTGCCAGTAGCCCCAACAGGGTCTATGGCTACACCTTC.

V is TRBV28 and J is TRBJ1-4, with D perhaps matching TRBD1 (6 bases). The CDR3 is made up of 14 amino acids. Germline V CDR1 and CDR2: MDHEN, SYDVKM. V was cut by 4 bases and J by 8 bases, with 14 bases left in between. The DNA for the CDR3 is TGTGCCAGCAGTTCCAATACAGGGTTGGAAAAACTGTTTTTT. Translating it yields CASSSNTGLEKLFF.

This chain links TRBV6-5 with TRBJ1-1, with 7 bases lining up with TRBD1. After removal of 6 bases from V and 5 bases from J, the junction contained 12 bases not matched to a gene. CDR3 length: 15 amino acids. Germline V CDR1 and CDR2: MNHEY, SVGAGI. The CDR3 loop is CASSRDRDSRTEAFF. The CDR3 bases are TGTGCCAGCAGCCGAGATCGGGACAGTCGAACTGAAGCTTTCTTT.

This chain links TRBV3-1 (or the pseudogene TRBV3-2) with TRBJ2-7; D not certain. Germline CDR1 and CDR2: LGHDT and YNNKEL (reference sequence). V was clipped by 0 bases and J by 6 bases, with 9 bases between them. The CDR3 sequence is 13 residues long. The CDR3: CASSQDFFSEQYF. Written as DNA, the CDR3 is TGTGCCAGCAGCCAAGATTTCTTCTCCGAGCAGTACTTC.

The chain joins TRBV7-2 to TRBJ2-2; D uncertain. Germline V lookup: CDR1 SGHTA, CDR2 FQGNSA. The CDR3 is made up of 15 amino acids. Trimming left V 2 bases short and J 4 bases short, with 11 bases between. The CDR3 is CASSLSVYSTGELFF. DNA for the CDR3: TGTGCCAGCAGCTTAAGCGTGTATAGCACCGGGGAGCTGTTTTTT.

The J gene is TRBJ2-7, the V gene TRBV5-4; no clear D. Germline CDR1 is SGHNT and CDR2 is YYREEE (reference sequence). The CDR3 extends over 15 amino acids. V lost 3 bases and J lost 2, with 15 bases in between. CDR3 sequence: CASSSGGPTPYEQYF. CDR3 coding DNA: TGTGCCAGCAGCTCTGGCGGTCCTACCCCCTACGAGCAGTACTTC. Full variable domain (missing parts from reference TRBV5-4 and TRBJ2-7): ETGVTQSPTHLIKTRGQQVTLRCSSQSGHNTVSWYQQALGQGPQFIFQYYREEENGRGNFPPRFSGLQFPNYSSELNVNALELDDSALYLCASSSGGPTPYEQYFGPGTRLTVT.

CDR3 DNA: TGCGCCAGCAGCTTACAGGAACCCAACTATGGCTACACCTTC. Amino acid sequence: CASSLQEPNYGYTF. The chain recombines TRBV5-1 with TRBJ1-2, with D maybe TRBD1 (5 bases). CDR3 length: 14 amino acids. V gave up 2 bases and J gave up 2 bases, with 10 bases separating them. CDR1 and CDR2 (germline): SGHRS, YFSETQ.

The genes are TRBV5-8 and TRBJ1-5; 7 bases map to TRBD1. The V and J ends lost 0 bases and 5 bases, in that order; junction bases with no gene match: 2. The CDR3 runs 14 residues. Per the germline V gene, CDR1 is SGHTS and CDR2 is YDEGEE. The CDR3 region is CASSLEGGDQPQHF. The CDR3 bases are TGTGCCAGCAGCTTGGAAGGGGGCGATCAGCCCCAGCATTTT.

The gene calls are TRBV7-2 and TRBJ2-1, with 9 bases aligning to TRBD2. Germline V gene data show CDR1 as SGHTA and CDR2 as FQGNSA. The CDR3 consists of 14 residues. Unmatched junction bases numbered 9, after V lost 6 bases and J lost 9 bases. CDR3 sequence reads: CASSAGGPVGEQFF. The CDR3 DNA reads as TGTGCCAGCAGTGCGGGGGGGCCGGTTGGTGAGCAGTTCTTC.

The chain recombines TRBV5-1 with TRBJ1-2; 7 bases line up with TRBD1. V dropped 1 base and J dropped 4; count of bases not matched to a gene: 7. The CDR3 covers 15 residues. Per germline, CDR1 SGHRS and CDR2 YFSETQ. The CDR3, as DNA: TGCGCCAGCAGCTTGACCGGACAGGAGGGCTATGGCTACACCTTC. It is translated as CASSLTGQEGYGYTF.

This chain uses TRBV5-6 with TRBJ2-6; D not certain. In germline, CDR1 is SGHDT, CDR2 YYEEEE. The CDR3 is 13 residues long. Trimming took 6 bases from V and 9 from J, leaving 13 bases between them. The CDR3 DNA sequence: TGTGCCAGCACCCTCGGCAGGCACAACGTCCTGACTTTC. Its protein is CASTLGRHNVLTF.

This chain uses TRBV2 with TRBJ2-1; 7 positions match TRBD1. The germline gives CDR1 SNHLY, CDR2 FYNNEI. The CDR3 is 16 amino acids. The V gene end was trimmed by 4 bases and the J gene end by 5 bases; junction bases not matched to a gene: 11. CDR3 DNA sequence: TGTGCCAGCAGTGCCCTTGACAGGGAAGGTCACAATGAGCAGTTCTTC. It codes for CASSALDREGHNEQFF.

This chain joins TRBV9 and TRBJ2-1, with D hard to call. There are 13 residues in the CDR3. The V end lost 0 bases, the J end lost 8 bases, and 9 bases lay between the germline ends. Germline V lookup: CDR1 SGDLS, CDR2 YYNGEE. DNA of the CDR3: TGTGCCAGCAGCGTAGGCGTCGGGTATGAGCAGTTCTTC. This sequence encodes CASSVGVGYEQFF.

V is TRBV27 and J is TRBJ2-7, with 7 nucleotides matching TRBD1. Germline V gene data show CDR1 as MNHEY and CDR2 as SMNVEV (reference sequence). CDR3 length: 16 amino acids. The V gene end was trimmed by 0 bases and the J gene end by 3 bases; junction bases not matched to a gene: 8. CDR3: CASSLSNDRVGYEQYF. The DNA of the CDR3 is TGTGCCAGCAGTTTATCCAACGACAGGGTCGGCTACGAGCAGTACTTC.

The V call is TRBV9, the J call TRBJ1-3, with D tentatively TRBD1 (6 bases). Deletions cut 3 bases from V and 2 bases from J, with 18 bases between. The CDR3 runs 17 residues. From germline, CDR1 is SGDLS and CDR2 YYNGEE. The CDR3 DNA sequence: TGTGCCAGCAGCGCGTCAGCGACAGGTACCGCTGGAAACACCATATATTTT. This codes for CASSASATGTAGNTIYF. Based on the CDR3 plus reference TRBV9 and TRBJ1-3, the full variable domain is DSGVTQTPKHLITATGQRVTLRCSPRSGDLSVYWYQQSLDQGLQFLIQYYNGEERAKGNILERFSAQQFPDLHSELNLSSLELGDSALYFCASSASATGTAGNTIYFGEGSWLTVV.

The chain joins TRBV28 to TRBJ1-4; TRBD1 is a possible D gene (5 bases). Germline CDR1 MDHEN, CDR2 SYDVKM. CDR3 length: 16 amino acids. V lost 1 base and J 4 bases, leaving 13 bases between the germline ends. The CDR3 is CASSLYARGINEKLFF. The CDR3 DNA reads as TGTGCCAGCAGTTTATACGCCCGGGGGATTAATGAAAAACTGTTTTTT.

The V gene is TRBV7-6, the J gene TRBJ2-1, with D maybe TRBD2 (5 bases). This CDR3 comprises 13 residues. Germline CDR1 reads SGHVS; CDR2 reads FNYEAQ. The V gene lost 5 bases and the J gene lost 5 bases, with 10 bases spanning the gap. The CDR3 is CASSEGGHNEQFF. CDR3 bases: TGTGCCAGCAGCGAGGGCGGTCACAATGAGCAGTTCTTC. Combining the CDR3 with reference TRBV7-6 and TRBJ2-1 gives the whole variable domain GAGVSQSPRYKVTKRGQDVALRCDPISGHVSLYWYRQALGQGPEFLTYFNYEAQQDKSGLPNDRFSAERPEGSISTLTIQRTEQRDSAMYRCASSEGGHNEQFFGPGTRLTVL.

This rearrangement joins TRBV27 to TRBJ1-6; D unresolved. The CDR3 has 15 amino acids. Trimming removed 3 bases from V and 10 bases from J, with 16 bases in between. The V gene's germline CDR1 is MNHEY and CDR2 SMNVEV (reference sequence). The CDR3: CASSFSPSRGSPLHF. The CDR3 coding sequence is TGTGCCAGCAGTTTCTCTCCGTCCCGCGGCTCACCCCTCCACTTT.

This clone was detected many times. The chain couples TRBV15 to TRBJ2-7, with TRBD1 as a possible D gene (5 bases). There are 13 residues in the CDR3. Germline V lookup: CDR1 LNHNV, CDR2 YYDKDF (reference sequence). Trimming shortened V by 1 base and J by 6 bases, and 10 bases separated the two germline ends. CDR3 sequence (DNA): TGTGCCACCAGCAGAGTACGAAGGGGCGAGCAGTACTTC. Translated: CATSRVRRGEQYF.

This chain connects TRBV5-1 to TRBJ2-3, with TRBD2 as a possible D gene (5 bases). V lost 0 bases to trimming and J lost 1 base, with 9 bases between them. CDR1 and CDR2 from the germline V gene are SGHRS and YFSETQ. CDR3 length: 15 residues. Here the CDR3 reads CASSLGLAGTDTQYF. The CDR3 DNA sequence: TGCGCCAGCAGCTTGGGGCTAGCCGGCACAGATACGCAGTATTTT.

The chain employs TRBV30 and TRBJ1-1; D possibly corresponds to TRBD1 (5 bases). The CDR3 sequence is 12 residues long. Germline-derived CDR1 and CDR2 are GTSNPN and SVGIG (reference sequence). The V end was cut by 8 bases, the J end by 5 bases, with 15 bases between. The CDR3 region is CARSRVGTEAFF. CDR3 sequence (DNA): TGTGCCCGTAGCAGGGTGGGAACTGAAGCTTTCTTT.

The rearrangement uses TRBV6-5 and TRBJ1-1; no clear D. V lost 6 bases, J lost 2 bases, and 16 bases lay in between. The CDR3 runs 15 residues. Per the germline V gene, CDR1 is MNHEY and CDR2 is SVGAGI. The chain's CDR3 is CASRSGRGTNTEAFF. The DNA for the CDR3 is TGTGCCAGCAGATCCGGGCGGGGAACCAACACTGAAGCTTTCTTT.

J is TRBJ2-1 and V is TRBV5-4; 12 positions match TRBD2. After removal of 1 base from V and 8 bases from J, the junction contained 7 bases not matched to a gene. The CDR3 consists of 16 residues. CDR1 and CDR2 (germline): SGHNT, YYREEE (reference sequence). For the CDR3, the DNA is TGTGCCAGCAGCTTGTTTCTAGCGGGGGGGCCCGATGAGCAGTTCTTC. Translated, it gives CASSLFLAGGPDEQFF.

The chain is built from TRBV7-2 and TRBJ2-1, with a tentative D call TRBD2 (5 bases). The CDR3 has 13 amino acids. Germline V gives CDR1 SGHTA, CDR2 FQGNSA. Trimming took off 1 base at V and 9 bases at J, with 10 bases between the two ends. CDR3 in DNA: TGTGCCAGCAGCTTAGGCCTACGGGGTGAGCAGTTCTTC. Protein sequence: CASSLGLRGEQFF.

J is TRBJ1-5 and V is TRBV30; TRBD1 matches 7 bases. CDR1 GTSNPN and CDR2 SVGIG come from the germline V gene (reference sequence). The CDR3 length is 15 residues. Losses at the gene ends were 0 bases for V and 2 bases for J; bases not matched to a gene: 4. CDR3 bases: TGTGCCTGGAGTGTAAGGGGGCGAGGCAATCAGCCCCAGCATTTT. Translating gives CAWSVRGRGNQPQHF.

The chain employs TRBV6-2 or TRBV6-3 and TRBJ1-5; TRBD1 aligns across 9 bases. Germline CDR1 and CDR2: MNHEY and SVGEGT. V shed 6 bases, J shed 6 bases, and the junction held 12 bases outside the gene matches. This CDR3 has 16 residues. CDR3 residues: CASRYAWGQGSQPQHF. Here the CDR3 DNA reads TGTGCCAGCAGATACGCCTGGGGACAGGGAAGTCAGCCCCAGCATTTT.

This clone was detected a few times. The CDR3 here is CSALPTGRSSYGYTF. CDR3 coding DNA: TGCAGCGCTCTACCGACAGGGAGGTCGTCCTATGGCTACACCTTC. The chain couples TRBV29-1 to TRBJ1-2; 7 positions agree with TRBD1. CDR1 is SQVTM, CDR2 ANQGSEA, per germline. The CDR3 is 15 amino acids. Trimming removed 7 bases from V and 4 bases from J; junction bases left unmatched: 15.

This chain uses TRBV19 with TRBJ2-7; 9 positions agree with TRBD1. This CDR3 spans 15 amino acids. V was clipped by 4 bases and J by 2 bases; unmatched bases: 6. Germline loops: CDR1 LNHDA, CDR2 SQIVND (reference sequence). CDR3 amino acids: CASSRPGQGTYEQYF. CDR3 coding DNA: TGTGCCAGTAGTAGACCGGGACAGGGTACCTACGAGCAGTACTTC.

CDR3 sequence: CASSPLRLAGHQETQYF. In DNA form, the CDR3 reads TGCGCCAGCAGTCCCCTCCGACTAGCGGGCCACCAAGAGACCCAGTACTTC. The chain combines TRBV23-1 with TRBJ2-5; 10 bases match TRBD2. TRBV23-1 is assigned to the ORF class and has an uncertain function. With V trimmed by 4 bases and J by 0 bases, 8 bases remained unmatched. This CDR3 region has 17 residues.